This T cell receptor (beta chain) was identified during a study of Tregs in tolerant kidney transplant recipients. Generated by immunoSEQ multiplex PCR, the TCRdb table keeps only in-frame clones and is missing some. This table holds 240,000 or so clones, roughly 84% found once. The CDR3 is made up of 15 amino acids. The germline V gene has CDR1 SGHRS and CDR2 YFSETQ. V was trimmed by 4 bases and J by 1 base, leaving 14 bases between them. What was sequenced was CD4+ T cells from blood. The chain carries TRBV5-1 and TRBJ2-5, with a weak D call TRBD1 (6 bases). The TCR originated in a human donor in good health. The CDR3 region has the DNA TGCGCCAGCAGCCCGGAGACAGGACCCCAAGAGACCCAGTACTTC. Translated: CASSPETGPQETQYF.